Included here is one T cell receptor beta chain sequence, with context. The sample is drawn from a study of blood T cell repertoires in COVID-19. The germline V and J ends were trimmed by 5 bases and 3 bases, with 8 bases remaining between them. The CDR3 sequence is 12 residues long. Germline assignment: CDR1 GTSNPN and CDR2 SVGIG (reference sequence). In terms of age and location, participants ranged from about 18 to 90 years and lived in approximately 26 US areas. Sequencing used immunoSEQ multiplex PCR; TCRdb keeps in-frame clones, though not all of them. The sample records roughly 270,000 clones, roughly 80% being singletons.

This sequence originates from a man between 35 and 55 years old who had been exposed to COVID-19. The specimen was PBMCs or T cells enriched from blood (not recorded which). V is TRBV30 and J is TRBJ1-3; D call uncertain. CDR3 bases: TGTGCCTGGGTTGGCGGTGGAAACACCATATATTTT. This gives the protein CAWVGGGNTIYF.